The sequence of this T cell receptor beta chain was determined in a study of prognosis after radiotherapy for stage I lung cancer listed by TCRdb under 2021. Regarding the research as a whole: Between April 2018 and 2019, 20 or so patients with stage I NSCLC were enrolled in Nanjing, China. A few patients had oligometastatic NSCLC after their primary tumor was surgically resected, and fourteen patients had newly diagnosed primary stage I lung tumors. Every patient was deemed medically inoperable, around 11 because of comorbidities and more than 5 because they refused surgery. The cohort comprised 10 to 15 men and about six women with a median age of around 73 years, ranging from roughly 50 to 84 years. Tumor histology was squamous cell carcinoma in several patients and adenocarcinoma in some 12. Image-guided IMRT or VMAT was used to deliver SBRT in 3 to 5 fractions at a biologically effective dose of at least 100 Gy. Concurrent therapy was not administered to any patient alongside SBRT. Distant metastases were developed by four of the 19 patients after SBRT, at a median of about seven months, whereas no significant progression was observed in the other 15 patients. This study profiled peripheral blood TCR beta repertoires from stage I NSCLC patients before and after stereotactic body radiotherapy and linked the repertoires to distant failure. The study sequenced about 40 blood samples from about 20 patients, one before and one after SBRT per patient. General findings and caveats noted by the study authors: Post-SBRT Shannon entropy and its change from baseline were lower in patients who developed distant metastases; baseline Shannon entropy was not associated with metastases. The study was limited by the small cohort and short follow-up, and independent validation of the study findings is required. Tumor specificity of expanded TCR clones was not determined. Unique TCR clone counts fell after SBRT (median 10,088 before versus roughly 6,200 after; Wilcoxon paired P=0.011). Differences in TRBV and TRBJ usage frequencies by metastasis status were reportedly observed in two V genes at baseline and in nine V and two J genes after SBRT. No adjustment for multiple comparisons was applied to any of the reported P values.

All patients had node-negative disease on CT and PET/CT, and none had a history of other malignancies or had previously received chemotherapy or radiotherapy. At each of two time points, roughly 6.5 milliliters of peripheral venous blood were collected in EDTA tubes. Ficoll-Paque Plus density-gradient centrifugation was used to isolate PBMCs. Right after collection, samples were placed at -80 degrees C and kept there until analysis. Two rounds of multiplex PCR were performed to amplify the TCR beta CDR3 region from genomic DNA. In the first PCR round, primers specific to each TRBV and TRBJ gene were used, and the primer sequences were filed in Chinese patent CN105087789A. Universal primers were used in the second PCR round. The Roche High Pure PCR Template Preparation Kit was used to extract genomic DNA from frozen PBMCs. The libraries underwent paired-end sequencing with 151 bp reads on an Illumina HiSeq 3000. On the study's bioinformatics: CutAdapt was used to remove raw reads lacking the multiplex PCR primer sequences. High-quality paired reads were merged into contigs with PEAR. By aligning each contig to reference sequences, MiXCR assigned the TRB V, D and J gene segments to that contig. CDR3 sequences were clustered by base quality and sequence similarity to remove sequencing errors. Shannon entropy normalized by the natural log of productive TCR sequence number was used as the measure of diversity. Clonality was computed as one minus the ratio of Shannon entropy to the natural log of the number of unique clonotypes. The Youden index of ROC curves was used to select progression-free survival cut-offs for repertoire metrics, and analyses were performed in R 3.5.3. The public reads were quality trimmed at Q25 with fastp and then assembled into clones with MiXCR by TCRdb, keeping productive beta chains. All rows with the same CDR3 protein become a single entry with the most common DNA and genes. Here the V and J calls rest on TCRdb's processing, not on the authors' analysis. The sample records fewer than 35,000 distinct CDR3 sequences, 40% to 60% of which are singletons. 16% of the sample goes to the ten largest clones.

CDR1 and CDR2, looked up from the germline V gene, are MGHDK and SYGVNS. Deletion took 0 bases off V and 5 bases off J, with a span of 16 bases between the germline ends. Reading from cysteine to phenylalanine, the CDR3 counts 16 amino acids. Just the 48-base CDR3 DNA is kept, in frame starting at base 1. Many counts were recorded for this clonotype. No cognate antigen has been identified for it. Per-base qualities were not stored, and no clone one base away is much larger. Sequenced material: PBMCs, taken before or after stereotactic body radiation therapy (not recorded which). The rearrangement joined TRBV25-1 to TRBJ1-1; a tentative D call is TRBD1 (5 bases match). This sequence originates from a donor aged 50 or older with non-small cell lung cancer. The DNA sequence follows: TGTGCCAGCAGTGAATACCCCGTGGGGGGTGTTACTGAAGCTTTCTTT. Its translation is CASSEYPVGGVTEAFF.